This TCR beta chain came from a study of siplizumab effects on memory and regulatory T cells. Study overall: The authors ran mixed lymphocyte reactions in pairs, with siplizumab at approximately 1 ug/mL or without drug.

This CDR3 region has 15 residues. Germline CDR1 SEHNR, CDR2 FQNEAQ (reference sequence). Trimming took 0 bases from V and 5 from J; bases not matched to a gene: 4. As concerns this clone: Its cognate antigen is unknown.

Points from the study as a whole: The majority of clones, roughly 80-95% of proliferating CD4+ or CD8+ clones, lacked an assignable naive or memory phenotype. Treg-derived clones made up an average of around 75% of mappable alloreactive CD4+ clones with siplizumab and 26.9% in controls.

As described, mixed lymphocyte reaction cells underwent coculture at 37°C for a duration of over 5 days. Approximately 10^5 TCR templates were measured in each sample. TCRdb's table, derived via immunoSEQ multiplex PCR, lists solely in-frame clones and lacks some. This sample has several thousand clones, with approximately 54% found just once. The sequence came from a human donor in good health; the cells came from an allogeneic mixed lymphocyte reaction. The chain couples TRBV7-9 to TRBJ2-5, with TRBD2 matching 9 bases. The sequenced material came from CFSE-low (dividing) CD4+ T cells sorted from an allogeneic mixed lymphocyte reaction. DNA for the CDR3: TGTGCCAGCAGCTTAGCTCGGAGCGGGAGGGAGACCCAGTACTTC. Its translation: CASSLARSGRETQYF.